Here is one T cell receptor beta chain with its context. The time point was: newly diagnosed GD, antithyroid drugs for less than 3 months. Researchers made the TCR library from RNA that was extracted from PBMCs. Assembly of TCR beta libraries relied on iRepertoire HTBI primers together with Arm-PCR of CDR3 regions. A single record per CDR3 protein comes from TCRdb applying MiXCR to the multiplex PCR reads. Of some 450,000 distinct CDR3 sequences in the sample, about 16% were seen once. This record belongs to a study of regulatory T cells in long-lasting Graves disease. The CDR3 length is 13 residues. CDR1 is MDHEN, CDR2 SYDVKM, per germline. V was trimmed by 7 bases and J by 6 bases, leaving 15 bases between them. Separately, the same data were catalogued under a study of T cells in Graves' hyperthyroidism and ophthalmopathy.

Here the sequenced sample was peripheral blood mononuclear cells (PBMCs), taken at new diagnosis, from a patient treated with antithyroid drugs. The TCR was taken from a woman in her twenties or thirties with Graves disease. The V gene is TRBV28, the J gene TRBJ1-1; D remains ambiguous. CDR3 sequence reads: CASKALTPAEAFF. The DNA of the CDR3 is TGTGCCAGCAAGGCCCTGACGCCGGCTGAAGCTTTCTTT.